This T cell receptor (beta chain) appears in the sequencing data of a study of graft-versus-host responses after intestinal transplantation (dated by TCRdb to 2020 to 2023). In terms of the full investigation: Multivisceral, liver-intestinal, or isolated intestinal transplants were received by the recipients. Anti-thymocyte globulin induction was given to all recipients, followed by maintenance tacrolimus and steroids for 2 to 4 years. Bulk TCR-beta CDR3 sequencing was used to track graft-versus-host and host-versus-graft alloreactive T cell clones in the graft, circulation and bone marrow after intestinal transplantation. To identify alloreactive clones, pre-transplant mixed lymphocyte reaction products were sequenced and compared with unstimulated pre-transplant donor and recipient T cells. The cohort enrolled 24 intestinal transplant recipients, one of whom was a retransplant, and a few patients without pretransplant specimens were excluded. Donor T cell macrochimerism was defined as a peak of at least 4% donor T cells among recipient peripheral blood mononuclear cells. Samples from a few later patients were sequenced in-house on an Illumina MiSeq with MiXCR processing rather than by the commercial service.

The library was built by means of the immunoSEQ multiplex PCR assay. For most patients, genomic DNA was isolated using the Qiagen DNeasy Blood and Tissue Kit and was shipped frozen to Adaptive Biotechnologies for TCR sequencing. Adaptive Biotechnologies carried out high-throughput TCR-beta CDR3 sequencing of genomic DNA for most patients. Under the source paper's analysis protocol: Adaptive's ImmunoSEQ software supplied the TCR sequencing data for around 19 patients, while MiXCR and VDJtools were used to process a few other patients. To correct CD4 versus CD8 sorting errors, any sequence found in both subsets at a frequency ratio below 5:1 was removed. Because the origin of CDR3 nucleotide sequences shared between donor and recipient could not be assigned, those sequences were removed. To count as alloreactive, a clone needed at least 2-fold expansion over unstimulated cells and a minimum CFSE-low frequency of 0.002% (template counts) or 0.001% (read counts). Clones detected in sequenced pre-transplant spleen, lymph node, or MLR CFSE-low populations of the donor or recipient were defined as mappable. Cumulative frequency of alloreactive clones was calculated as a percentage of all sequences weighted by copy number. TCRdb limited this immuneACCESS table to in-frame rearrangements with V and J called. A share of clones is missing; checked studies link under half to unresolved V genes, and the rest is unexplained. V, J and clone size derive from that table, while D and trimming were established from the DNA sequence. The sample table holds under 150,000 clones, of which 95% were seen once. The top ten constitute 2.5% to 3.5% of the sample.

Inclusive of the bounding cysteine and phenylalanine, the CDR3 is 13 residues long. Just CDR3 DNA is preserved here, 39 bases in frame from base 1. Deletion took 1 base off V and 6 bases off J, with a span of 8 bases between the germline ends. The germline V gene specifies MGHDK as CDR1 and SYGVNS as CDR2. Results the study describes overall, beyond this receptor: GvH clones turned up in recipient bone marrow, with some appearing earlier in ileal mucosa or blood, a pattern consistent with an intestinal mucosal origin. High GvH to HvG T cell clonal ratios were observed in the allografts of patients with donor T cell macrochimerism. Peak levels of circulating GvH clones were associated with declines in HvG clones early after transplant. The conclusions were limited by the relatively low number and heterogeneity of the intestinal transplant patients.

Explained via the paper, the time point label denotes: cells obtained before transplantation from donor or recipient. CD3+CD4+ and CD3+CD8+ populations were FACS-sorted from unstimulated pre-transplant donor and recipient cells taken from spleen or lymph nodes. Worth noting for this clone: Its antigen specificity is not known. The sample holds no much larger clone one base away, and base qualities are not on file.

The sample here was unstimulated CD8+ T cells sorted from spleen or lymph node cells, taken before intestinal transplant. The clonotype comes from a human donor who received an intestinal transplant. The sequence links TRBV25-1 to TRBJ2-3, with the D gene uncertain. The CDR3 is CASSEWKEDTQYF. DNA sequence: TGTGCCAGCAGTGAATGGAAGGAGGATACGCAGTATTTT.